The present TCR beta chain was sequenced within a study of human T cells and chemical hapten exposure. CDR3 size: 11 residues. With 5 bases removed from V and 5 bases from J, the gap between germline ends came to 7 bases. The germline V gene encodes CDR1 KGHSH and CDR2 LQKENI. The sample holds many counts of this clonotype. MiXCR, applied by TCRdb to the RACE reads, yields one record per CDR3 protein. Among 25,000 to 30,000 distinct CDR3 sequences listed, 9.4% were seen once. Sample time point: patch test 2, 6 weeks after DPC sensitization. As for treatment: therapeutic diphenylcyclopropenone sensitization with weekly scalp DPC.

V and J are TRBV18 and TRBJ2-7; TRBD2 might be the D (5 bases). The clonotype comes from a man aged 25 to 40 with alopecia areata. Some clones in this sample may be carry-over from other donors' samples. Sequencing used whole blood, obtained in connection with sensitization to the hapten diphenylcyclopropenone (DPC). As DNA, the CDR3 is TGTGCCAGCTCAACCGGGGACGAGCAGTACTTC. It is translated as CASSTGDEQYF.